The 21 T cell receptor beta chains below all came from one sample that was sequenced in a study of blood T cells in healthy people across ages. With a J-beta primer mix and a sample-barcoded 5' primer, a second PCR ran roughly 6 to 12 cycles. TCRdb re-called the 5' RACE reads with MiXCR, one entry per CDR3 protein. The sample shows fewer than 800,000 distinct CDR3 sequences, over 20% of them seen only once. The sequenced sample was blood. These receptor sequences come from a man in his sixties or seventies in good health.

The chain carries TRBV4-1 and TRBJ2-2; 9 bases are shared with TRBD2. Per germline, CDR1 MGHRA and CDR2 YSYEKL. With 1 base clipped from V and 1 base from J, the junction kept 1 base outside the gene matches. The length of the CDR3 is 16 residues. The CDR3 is CASSQAAGGNTGELFF. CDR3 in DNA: TGCGCCAGCAGCCAAGCAGCGGGAGGGAACACCGGGGAGCTGTTTTTT.

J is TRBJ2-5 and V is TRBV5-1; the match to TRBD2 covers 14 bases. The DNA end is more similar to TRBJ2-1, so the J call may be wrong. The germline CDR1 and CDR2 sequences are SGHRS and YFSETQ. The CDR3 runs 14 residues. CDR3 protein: CASSPGTSGSEQFF. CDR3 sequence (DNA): TGCGCCAGCAGCCCCGGGACTAGCGGGAGTGAGCAGTTCTTC.

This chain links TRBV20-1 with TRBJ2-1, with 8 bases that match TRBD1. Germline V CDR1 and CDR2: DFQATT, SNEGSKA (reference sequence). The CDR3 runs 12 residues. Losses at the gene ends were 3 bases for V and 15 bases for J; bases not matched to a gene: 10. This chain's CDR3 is CSASDQGAVRFF. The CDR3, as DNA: TGCAGTGCTAGTGACCAGGGGGCGGTCCGGTTCTTC.

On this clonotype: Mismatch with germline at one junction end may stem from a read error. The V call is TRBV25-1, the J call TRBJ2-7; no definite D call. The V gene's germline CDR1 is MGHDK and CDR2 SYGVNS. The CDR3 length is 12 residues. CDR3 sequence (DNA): TGTGCCAGCTGTGAAGACACGTACGAGCAGTACTTC. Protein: CASCEDTYEQYF.

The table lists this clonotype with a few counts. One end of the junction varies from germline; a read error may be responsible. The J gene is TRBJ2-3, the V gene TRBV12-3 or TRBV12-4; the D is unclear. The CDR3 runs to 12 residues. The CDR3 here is CAGSPLPDTQYF. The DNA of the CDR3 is TGTGCCGGCAGCCCCCTCCCAGATACGCAGTATTTT.

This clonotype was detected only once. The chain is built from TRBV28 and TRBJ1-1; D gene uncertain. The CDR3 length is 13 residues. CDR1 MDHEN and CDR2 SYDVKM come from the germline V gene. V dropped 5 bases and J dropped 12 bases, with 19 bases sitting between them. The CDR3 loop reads CASSLTLDRAPFF. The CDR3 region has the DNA TGTGCCAGCAGTCTCACCCTGGACCGGGCGCCTTTCTTT.

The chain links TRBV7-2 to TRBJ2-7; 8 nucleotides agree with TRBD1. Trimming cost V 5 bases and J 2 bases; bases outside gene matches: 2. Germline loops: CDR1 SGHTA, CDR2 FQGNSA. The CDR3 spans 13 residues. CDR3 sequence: CASSVTGAYEQYF. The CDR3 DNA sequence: TGTGCCAGCAGCGTGACAGGGGCCTACGAGCAGTACTTC.

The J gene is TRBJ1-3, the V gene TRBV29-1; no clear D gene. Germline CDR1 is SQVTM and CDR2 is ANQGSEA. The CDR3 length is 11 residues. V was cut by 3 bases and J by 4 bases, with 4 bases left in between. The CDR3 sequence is CSVEQGNTIYF. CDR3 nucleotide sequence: TGCAGCGTTGAGCAGGGAAACACCATATATTTT.

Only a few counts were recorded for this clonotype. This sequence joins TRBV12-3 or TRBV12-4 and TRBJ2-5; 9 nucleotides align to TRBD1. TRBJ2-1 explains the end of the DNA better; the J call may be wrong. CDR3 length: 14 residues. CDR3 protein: CASSSSRDRVEQFF. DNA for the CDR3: TGTGCCAGCAGTTCGTCCCGGGACAGGGTTGAGCAGTTCTTC.

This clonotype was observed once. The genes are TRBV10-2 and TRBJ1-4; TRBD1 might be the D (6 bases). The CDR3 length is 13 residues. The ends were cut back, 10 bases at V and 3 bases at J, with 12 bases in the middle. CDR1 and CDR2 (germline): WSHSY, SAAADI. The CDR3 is CATSGQANEKLFF. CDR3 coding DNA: TGCGCCACCTCGGGACAAGCTAATGAAAAACTGTTTTTT.

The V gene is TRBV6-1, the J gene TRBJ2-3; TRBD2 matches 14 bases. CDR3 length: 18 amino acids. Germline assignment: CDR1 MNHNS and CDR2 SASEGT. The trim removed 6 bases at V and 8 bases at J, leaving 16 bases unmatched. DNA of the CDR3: TGTGCCAGCAGCCTAAAGAGACTAGCGGGAGGGCCGGGTGGTACGCAGTATTTT. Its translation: CASSLKRLAGGPGGTQYF.

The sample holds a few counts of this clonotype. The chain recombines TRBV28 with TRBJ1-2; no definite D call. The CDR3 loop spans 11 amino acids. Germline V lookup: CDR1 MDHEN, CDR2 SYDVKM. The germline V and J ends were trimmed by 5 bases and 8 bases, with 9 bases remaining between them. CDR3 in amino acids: CASSMGRGYTF. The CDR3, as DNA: TGTGCCAGCAGTATGGGCCGGGGCTACACCTTC.

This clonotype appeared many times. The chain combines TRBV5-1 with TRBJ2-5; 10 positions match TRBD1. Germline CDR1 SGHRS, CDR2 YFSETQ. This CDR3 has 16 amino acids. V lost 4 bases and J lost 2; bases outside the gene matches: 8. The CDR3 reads CASSLSGDRGQETQYF. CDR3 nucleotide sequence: TGCGCCAGCAGCCTCAGCGGGGACAGGGGTCAAGAGACCCAGTACTTC.

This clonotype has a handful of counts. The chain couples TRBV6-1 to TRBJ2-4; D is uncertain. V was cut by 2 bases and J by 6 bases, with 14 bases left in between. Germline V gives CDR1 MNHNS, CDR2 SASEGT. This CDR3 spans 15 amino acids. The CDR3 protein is CASSEPSGYGNIQYF. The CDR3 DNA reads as TGTGCCAGCAGTGAACCGTCTGGGTACGGAAACATTCAGTACTTC.

As DNA, the CDR3 is TGCAGTGCTAGAGACGGATCGGGAGGTCTGCACAATGAGCAGTTCTTC. Its translation is CSARDGSGGLHNEQFF. The chain uses TRBV20-1 and TRBJ2-1; 7 bases agree with TRBD2. Germline trimming cut 0 bases from V and 5 bases from J; bases unmatched to any gene: 10. This CDR3 is built from 16 residues. Germline CDR1 DFQATT, CDR2 SNEGSKA (reference sequence).

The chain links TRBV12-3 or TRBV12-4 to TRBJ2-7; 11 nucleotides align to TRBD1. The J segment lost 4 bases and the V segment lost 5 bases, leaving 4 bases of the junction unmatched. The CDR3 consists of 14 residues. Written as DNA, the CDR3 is TGTGCCAGCAGTAGGGGACAGGGGGAGTACGAGCAGTACTTC. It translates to CASSRGQGEYEQYF.

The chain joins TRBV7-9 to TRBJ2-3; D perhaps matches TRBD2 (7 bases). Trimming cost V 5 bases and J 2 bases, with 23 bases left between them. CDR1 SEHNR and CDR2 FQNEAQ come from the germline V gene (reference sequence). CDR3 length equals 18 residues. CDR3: CASSGRGERGVFTDTQYF. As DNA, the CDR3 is TGTGCCAGCAGCGGAAGGGGGGAACGGGGGGTCTTCACAGATACGCAGTATTTT.

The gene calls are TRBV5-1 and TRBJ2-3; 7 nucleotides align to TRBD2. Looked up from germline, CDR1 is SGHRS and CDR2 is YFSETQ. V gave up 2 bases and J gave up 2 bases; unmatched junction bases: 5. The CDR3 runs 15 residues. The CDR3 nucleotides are TGCGCCAGCAGCTTCGAGGGAGGGCCCACAGATACGCAGTATTTT. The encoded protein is CASSFEGGPTDTQYF. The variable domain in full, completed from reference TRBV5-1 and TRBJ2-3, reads KAGVTQTPRYLIKTRGQQVTLSCSPISGHRSVSWYQQTPGQGLQFLFEYFSETQRNKGNFPGRFSGRQFSNSRSEMNVSTLELGDSALYLCASSFEGGPTDTQYFGPGTRLTVL.

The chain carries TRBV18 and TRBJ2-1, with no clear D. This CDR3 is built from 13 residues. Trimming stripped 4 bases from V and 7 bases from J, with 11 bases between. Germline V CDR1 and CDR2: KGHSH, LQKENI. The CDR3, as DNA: TGTGCCAGCTCACTACTATCTCTTAATGAGCAGTTCTTC. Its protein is CASSLLSLNEQFF.

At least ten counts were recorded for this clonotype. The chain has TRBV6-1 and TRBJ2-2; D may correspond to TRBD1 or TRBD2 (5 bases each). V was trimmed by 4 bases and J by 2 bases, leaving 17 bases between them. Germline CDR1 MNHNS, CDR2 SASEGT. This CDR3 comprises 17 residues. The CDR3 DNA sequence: TGTGCCAGCAGTGGACGAATGCTTGGGACCAACACCGGGGAGCTGTTTTTT. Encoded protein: CASSGRMLGTNTGELFF.

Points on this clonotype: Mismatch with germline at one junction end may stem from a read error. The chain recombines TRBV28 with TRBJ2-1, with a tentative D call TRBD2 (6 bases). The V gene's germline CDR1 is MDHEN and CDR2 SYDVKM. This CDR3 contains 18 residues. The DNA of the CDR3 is TGTGCCAGCAGTTTAGTTATTGCCCTCGGGAGCTCCTACAATGAGCAGCTCTTC. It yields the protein CASSLVIALGSSYNEQLF. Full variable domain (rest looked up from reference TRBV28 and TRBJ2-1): DVKVTQSSRYLVKRTGEKVFLECVQDMDHENMFWYRQDPGLGLRLIYFSYDVKMKEKGDIPEGYSVSREKKERFSLILESASTNQTSMYLCASSLVIALGSSYNEQLFGPGTRLTVL.